The T cell receptor beta chain under discussion was sequenced for a study of cytomegalovirus exposure and HLA in healthy donors. Study-wide results and caveats: Across donors, most TCRs were seen rarely, yet some public ones were widespread. As confirmed in vitro, three CMV-associated chains were specific for CMV antigens. Within the data, a cluster of highly shared sequence variants was likely a sequencing artifact.

Per germline, CDR1 LNHDA and CDR2 SQIVND (reference sequence). The CDR3 has 11 amino acids. The V segment lost 10 bases and the J segment 4 bases; nucleotides outside the gene matches: 3. On this clone itself: Its antigen is currently unknown.

PCR amplification relied on 60 Vbeta primers (plus 13 Jbeta primers). Clones were read by immunoSEQ multiplex PCR, and TCRdb kept only the in-frame ones, dropping some. The data contain approximately 59,000 clones, approximately 64% of them singletons. Though probably carrying unrecorded immune exposures, donors were nominally healthy at sampling. This receptor was obtained from a man aged 40-49 years in good health and CMV-seropositive. The material sequenced was PBMCs. The chain has TRBV19 and TRBJ1-2, with TRBD1 matching 7 bases. The CDR3 DNA sequence: TGTGCCACCGGGACAGCCTATGGCTACACCTTC. Amino acid sequence: CATGTAYGYTF.